The 10 T cell receptor beta chains below come from one sample, sequenced in a study of cytotoxic CD8 clonotypes in ibrutinib-treated CLL. The data were produced by immunoSEQ multiplex PCR, yet TCRdb's version contains in-frame clones alone and is incomplete. This sample yields about 140,000 clones, of which approximately 80% are seen a single time; about 29% belongs to the top ten. The sample consisted of PBMCs, taken after 12 months of ibrutinib treatment. These receptors came from a human donor with chronic lymphocytic leukemia.

CDR3: CASSLAVNQPQHF. CDR3 sequence (DNA): TGTGCCAGCAGCTTAGCCGTGAATCAGCCCCAGCATTTT. V and J are TRBV7-2 and TRBJ1-5; D remains unclear. V dropped 0 bases and J dropped 4 bases, with 4 bases sitting between them. The CDR3 consists of 13 residues. Germline V gene lookup returns CDR1 SGHTA and CDR2 FQGNSA.

The CDR3 protein is CATQRSGQGITGELFF. DNA for the CDR3: TGTGCCACCCAAAGGTCGGGACAGGGGATCACCGGGGAGCTGTTTTTT. The V and J genes are TRBV10-3 and TRBJ2-2, with 10 bases matching TRBD1. Germline trimming cut 10 bases from V and 4 bases from J; bases unmatched to any gene: 12. CDR1 and CDR2 (germline): ENHRY, SYGVKD. The length of the CDR3 is 16 residues.

The rearrangement joins TRBV19 to TRBJ2-3; TRBD2 matches 13 bases. CDR3 length equals 15 residues. Germline CDR1 reads LNHDA; CDR2 reads SQIVND (reference sequence). Germline trimming cut 11 bases from V and 9 bases from J; bases unmatched to any gene: 14. The CDR3 DNA is TGTGCCGTCCAAGGACTAGCGGGAGTCGGCGACACGCAGTATTTT. Residues: CAVQGLAGVGDTQYF.

The chain employs TRBV28 and TRBJ2-5; 9 nucleotides line up with TRBD1. Germline CDR1 MDHEN, CDR2 SYDVKM. This CDR3 region has 14 residues. Trimming at V came to 2 bases and at J to 5 bases, leaving 3 bases not matched to a gene. The CDR3 DNA reads as TGTGCCAGCAGTTTAGGGACAGGGTGGGAGACCCAGTACTTC. Encoded protein: CASSLGTGWETQYF.

In this sample, this clone turned up once. V usage is TRBV4-1 and J usage is TRBJ1-1, with a possible D match to TRBD1 (6 bases). Trimming took 4 bases from V and 1 from J, leaving 7 bases between them. The CDR3 runs 13 residues. The germline V gene has CDR1 MGHRA and CDR2 YSYEKL. The CDR3 here is CASSPGANTEAFF. DNA of the CDR3: TGCGCCAGCAGCCCGGGGGCGAACACTGAAGCTTTCTTT.

The chain joins TRBV5-5 to TRBJ1-2, with D tentatively TRBD1 (6 bases). V was cut by 2 bases and J by 4 bases, with 12 bases left in between. Germline V gene lookup returns CDR1 SGHKS and CDR2 YYEKEE (reference sequence). This CDR3 is 14 amino acids long. The CDR3: CASSFPTGFYGYTF. The CDR3 DNA reads TGTGCCAGCAGCTTTCCCACAGGGTTCTATGGCTACACCTTC.

This clone has only one observation. Compared with germline, one end of the junction differs, possibly owing to a read error. The chain joins TRBV5-1 to TRBJ2-7; 9 nucleotides agree with TRBD1. Germline CDR1 is SGHRS and CDR2 is YFSETQ. This CDR3 has 16 residues. CDR3 in amino acids: CASTSGTGTFSYEQYF. The CDR3 DNA reads TGCGCGAGCACGTCGGGGACAGGGACGTTCTCCTACGAGCAGTACTTC.

This clone showed up just a few times. The chain joins TRBV4-2 to TRBJ1-1, with D possibly matching TRBD1 (5 bases). Germline-derived CDR1 and CDR2 are LGHNA and YNFKEQ. V lost 6 bases to trimming and J lost 1 base, with 12 bases between them. This CDR3 has 14 residues. CDR3 coding DNA: TGTGCCAGCAGGTTAGGGGAGCCGAACACTGAAGCTTTCTTT. Amino acid sequence: CASRLGEPNTEAFF.

The chain carries TRBV7-6 and TRBJ1-1; no firm D call. In germline, CDR1 is SGHVS, CDR2 FNYEAQ. Trimming removed 4 bases at V and 7 bases at J, with 16 bases between. This CDR3 has 14 amino acids. The CDR3 region is CASSSGWAAGEAFF. DNA of the CDR3: TGTGCCAGCAGCTCCGGGTGGGCTGCCGGTGAAGCTTTCTTT.

This chain joins TRBV19 and TRBJ2-5; 7 nucleotides agree with TRBD2. Germline values: CDR1 LNHDA, CDR2 SQIVND (reference sequence). V dropped 0 bases and J dropped 5; count of bases not matched to a gene: 15. The CDR3 is 18 residues long. The CDR3 spells CASSIDSSPRGSAETQYF. CDR3 DNA sequence: TGTGCCAGTAGTATAGATTCCTCCCCCCGCGGGAGTGCGGAGACCCAGTACTTC.